Sequencing of this T cell receptor (beta chain) was carried out in a study of long-term antiretroviral therapy in people with HIV. The study, taken as a whole, reports: The study lacked data on ART adherence, viral resistance or therapy changes.

About this clone itself: Its antigen is unidentified.

At survey level, the immunoSEQ assay was run in its v3.0 version. Data came from immunoSEQ multiplex PCR; TCRdb stores just in-frame clones and leaves some out. Of 20,000 to 25,000 clones in the sample, about 88% are singletons; the top ten hold 6% to 6.5%. Until DNA extraction, the samples held between about 1-10 million cryopreserved PBMC. This clonotype was obtained from a man between 60 and 70 years old with HIV. The sample here was unsorted PBMCs, taken 0.6 years after starting antiretroviral therapy.

The CDR3 bases are TGTGCCAGCAGTTACTCAAGGGGCTTTGAAGCTTTCTTT. This gives the protein CASSYSRGFEAFF. V gene TRBV6-5 combines with J gene TRBJ1-1; a possible D gene is TRBD1 (5 bases). Trimming removed 0 bases at V and 7 bases at J, with 9 bases between. This CDR3 comprises 13 residues. From germline, CDR1 is MNHEY and CDR2 SVGAGI.